One sample yielded the 27 T cell receptor beta chains listed below, sequenced in a study of blood T cell repertoires in COVID-19. Only in-frame clones appear in the TCRdb table, and some are missing; sequencing was by immunoSEQ multiplex PCR. The sample carries about 160,000 clones, roughly 90% recorded once. The sequencing input was peripheral blood. These TCRs come from a man in his sixties with acute or convalescent COVID-19.

The chain has TRBV5-6 and TRBJ2-7; D might be TRBD2 (6 bases). Trimming stripped 4 bases from V and 3 bases from J, with 20 bases between. Germline V gene data show CDR1 as SGHDT and CDR2 as YYEEEE. The CDR3 loop spans 16 amino acids. The CDR3 loop reads CASSTLSGVEFYEQYF. CDR3 nucleotides: TGTGCCAGCAGCACCCTATCGGGGGTAGAGTTCTACGAGCAGTACTTC.

The V and J genes are TRBV12-3 or TRBV12-4 and TRBJ2-2; 7 bases line up with TRBD1. The junction had 1 base not matched to a gene; V was cut back by 6 bases and J by 6 bases. CDR3 length: 12 amino acids. This chain's CDR3 is CASRQGSGELFF. CDR3 DNA sequence: TGTGCCAGCAGACAGGGGTCCGGGGAGCTGTTTTTT.

This chain joins TRBV19 and TRBJ1-3; possible D gene TRBD1, 6 bases. The CDR3 is made up of 15 amino acids. The germline gives CDR1 LNHDA, CDR2 SQIVND (reference sequence). The V and J ends lost 7 bases and 0 bases respectively, with 13 bases between them. CDR3 nucleotide sequence: TGTGCCAGTAACCGGGACACCTACTCTGGAAACACCATATATTTT. Protein sequence: CASNRDTYSGNTIYF. The full variable domain, with the rest looked up from reference TRBV19 and TRBJ1-3, is DGGITQSPKYLFRKEGQNVTLSCEQNLNHDAMYWYRQDPGQGLRLIYYSQIVNDFQKGDIAEGYSVSREKKESFPLTVTSAQKNPTAFYLCASNRDTYSGNTIYFGEGSWLTVV.

This sequence joins TRBV7-8 and TRBJ1-2, with D tentatively TRBD1 (6 bases). Per the germline V gene, CDR1 is SGHVS and CDR2 is FQNEAQ. Trimming left V 0 bases short and J 8 bases short, with 16 bases between. There are 15 residues in the CDR3. This CDR3 reads CASSLALDSLAGYTF. The CDR3 bases are TGTGCCAGCAGCTTAGCCCTGGACAGCTTGGCAGGCTACACCTTC.

Only a few counts were recorded for this clone. CDR3 bases: TGTGCCAGCAGTGAATACGAGACAGGCTATGGCTACACCTTC. Protein: CASSEYETGYGYTF. The genes are TRBV25-1 and TRBJ1-2; D possibly corresponds to TRBD1 (6 bases). This CDR3 is built from 14 residues. The V end lost 0 bases, the J end lost 4 bases, and 9 bases lay between the germline ends. CDR1 and CDR2 (germline): MGHDK, SYGVNS.

The chain links TRBV15 to TRBJ2-7; maybe TRBD1 (6 bases). CDR1 and CDR2 from the germline V gene are LNHNV and YYDKDF (reference sequence). The CDR3 sequence is 15 residues long. V was shortened by 3 bases and J by 3 bases, with 15 bases between the two germline ends. The CDR3 sequence: CATSSGQIAGYEQYF. DNA of the CDR3: TGTGCCACCAGCAGCGGACAGATAGCCGGCTACGAGCAGTACTTC.

The chain employs TRBV4-2 and TRBJ1-5; D possibly corresponds to TRBD1 (5 bases). Germline values: CDR1 LGHNA, CDR2 YNFKEQ. The CDR3 sequence is 14 residues long. Deletions cut 0 bases from V and 11 bases from J, with 14 bases between. This CDR3 reads CASSQERPGNAQHF. CDR3 coding DNA: TGTGCCAGCAGCCAAGAACGCCCAGGGAACGCCCAGCATTTT.

This chain connects TRBV7-6 to TRBJ2-7, with D tentatively TRBD1 (5 bases). There are 14 residues in the CDR3. CDR1 SGHVS and CDR2 FNYEAQ come from the germline V gene. V was clipped by 1 base and J by 5 bases, with 12 bases between them. This CDR3 reads CASSLGRTTHEQYF. CDR3 coding DNA: TGTGCCAGCAGCTTAGGAAGGACAACCCACGAGCAGTACTTC.

V usage is TRBV5-4 and J usage is TRBJ2-2; D is ambiguous. Trimming cost V 2 bases and J 8 bases, with 10 bases left between them. The CDR3 extends over 13 amino acids. Germline loops: CDR1 SGHNT, CDR2 YYREEE (reference sequence). The CDR3 loop reads CASSLSPEGELFF. The DNA for the CDR3 is TGTGCCAGCAGCTTATCCCCGGAGGGGGAGCTGTTTTTT.

This clone was counted a single time. The V call is TRBV12-3 or TRBV12-4, the J call TRBJ2-3; no reliable D call. CDR3 length: 13 amino acids. V dropped 7 bases and J dropped 1 base, with 9 bases sitting between them. CDR3 residues: CASTGWRTDTQYF. CDR3 bases: TGTGCCAGCACCGGGTGGCGCACAGATACGCAGTATTTT.

This clone was found a few times. The V and J genes are TRBV21-1 and TRBJ1-2; no check of the table's D call, TRBD1, against the DNA was made. TRBV21-1 is a pseudogene. The CDR3 spans 16 residues. The CDR3 sequence is CASSKAPTGGAYGYTF. CDR3 coding DNA: TGTGCCAGCAGCAAAGCCCCAACAGGGGGCGCCTATGGCTACACCTTC.

The CDR3 coding sequence is TGTGCCAGCGGACACAGGGGCCAGACCGGAAACACCATATATTTT. Its translation: CASGHRGQTGNTIYF. This chain links TRBV11-3 with TRBJ1-3; 7 positions match TRBD1. The CDR3 length is 15 residues. Germline CDR1 and CDR2: SGHNT and YENEEA. With 8 bases clipped from V and 4 bases from J, the junction kept 11 bases outside the gene matches.

This clone was seen many times. The rearrangement uses TRBV2 and TRBJ1-4; D might be TRBD1 (6 bases). CDR1 and CDR2 (germline): SNHLY, FYNNEI. Trimming cost V 6 bases and J 0 bases, with 11 bases left between them. The CDR3 covers 15 residues. CDR3 coding DNA: TGTGCCAGCAGAACCGAGGGGGCAACTAATGAAAAACTGTTTTTT. Amino acid sequence: CASRTEGATNEKLFF.

V gene TRBV7-9 combines with J gene TRBJ2-7, with D uncertain. This CDR3 is 14 amino acids long. The germline V gene has CDR1 SEHNR and CDR2 FQNEAQ (reference sequence). With 6 bases removed from V and 0 bases from J, the gap between germline ends came to 12 bases. The CDR3 nucleotides are TGTGCCAGCAGTGAGGAGCCCAGCTCCTACGAGCAGTACTTC. Translation: CASSEEPSSYEQYF.

The chain links TRBV24-1 to TRBJ2-6, with 7 bases lining up with TRBD1. The CDR3 totals 17 residues. Germline CDR1 is KGHDR and CDR2 is SFDVKD. The V and J ends lost 4 bases and 2 bases, in that order; junction bases with no gene match: 7. The CDR3 region is CATSDRRDRAGANVLTF. Here the CDR3 DNA reads TGTGCCACCAGTGACCGTCGAGACAGGGCTGGGGCCAACGTCCTGACTTTC.

The chain links TRBV21-1 to TRBJ2-7; no check of the table's D call, TRBD1, against the DNA was made. TRBV21-1 is flagged as a pseudogene. The CDR3 loop spans 16 amino acids. The CDR3 sequence is CASSTWEQGKFIEQYF. The DNA for the CDR3 is TGTGCCAGCAGCACTTGGGAACAGGGAAAGTTCATCGAGCAGTACTTC.

This chain joins TRBV4-2 and TRBJ2-1, with a weak D call TRBD1 (5 bases). In germline, CDR1 is LGHNA, CDR2 YNFKEQ. V lost 0 bases and J 7 bases, leaving 10 bases between the germline ends. This CDR3 is built from 14 residues. CDR3 DNA sequence: TGTGCCAGCAGCCAAGATGCAGGGTTGAATGAGCAGTTCTTC. As protein: CASSQDAGLNEQFF.

The chain uses TRBV30 and TRBJ2-7, with D tentatively TRBD1 (5 bases). V lost 3 bases and J lost 6, with 15 bases in between. The CDR3 contains 13 residues. The germline gives CDR1 GTSNPN, CDR2 SVGIG (reference sequence). CDR3 nucleotides: TGTGCCTGGAGCCGCCTCCAGGGCGCCGAGCAGTACTTC. Its protein is CAWSRLQGAEQYF.

The chain has TRBV3-1 (or the pseudogene TRBV3-2) and TRBJ1-3; weak D call: TRBD1 (5 bases). The V end lost 4 bases, the J end lost 0 bases, and 10 bases lay between the germline ends. CDR1 is LGHDT and CDR2 is YNNKEL in the germline V gene (reference sequence). The CDR3 runs to 15 residues. The CDR3 DNA follows: TGTGCCAGCAGCCTACGGGGGGGCTCTGGAAACACCATATATTTT. This encodes CASSLRGGSGNTIYF.

The chain is built from TRBV28 and TRBJ1-5, with 7 bases aligning to TRBD1. J gave up 2 bases and V 6 bases, and 1 base lay outside the gene matches. The CDR3 has 13 residues. The germline gives CDR1 MDHEN, CDR2 SYDVKM. As DNA, the CDR3 is TGTGCCAGCAGAACAGGGGGCAATCAGCCCCAGCATTTT. Protein product: CASRTGGNQPQHF.

The chain carries TRBV2 and TRBJ2-2; 11 bases agree with TRBD1. CDR1 is SNHLY, CDR2 FYNNEI, per germline. The CDR3 has 16 residues. After removal of 7 bases from V and 5 bases from J, the junction contained 9 bases not matched to a gene. The CDR3 region has the DNA TGTGCCAGCATCAAGGACAGGGGGCGCCGGACCGGGGAGCTGTTTTTT. The encoded protein is CASIKDRGRRTGELFF. The full variable domain, its missing parts supplied by reference TRBV2 and TRBJ2-2, is EPEVTQTPSHQVTQMGQEVILRCVPISNHLYFYWYRQILGQKVEFLVSFYNNEISEKSEIFDDQFSVERPDGSNFTLKIRSTKLEDSAMYFCASIKDRGRRTGELFFGEGSRLTVL.

The chain recombines TRBV7-2 with TRBJ2-7; TRBD2 agrees at 8 bases. The V gene end was trimmed by 3 bases and the J gene end by 3 bases; junction bases not matched to a gene: 1. Germline lookup yields CDR1 SGHTA and CDR2 FQGNSA. The CDR3 has 13 residues. The CDR3: CASSFSGVYEQYF. In nucleotides, the CDR3 is TGTGCCAGCAGCTTTAGCGGGGTCTACGAGCAGTACTTC.

The chain couples TRBV7-9 to TRBJ2-3; no definite D call. The V gene's germline CDR1 is SEHNR and CDR2 FQNEAQ (reference sequence). The CDR3 consists of 14 residues. Trimming pared 0 bases from V and 0 bases from J, leaving 4 bases between. The CDR3 reads CASSLASSTDTQYF. CDR3 nucleotides: TGTGCCAGCAGCTTAGCTAGTAGCACAGATACGCAGTATTTT.

The V and J genes are TRBV12-5 and TRBJ2-7; a possible D gene is TRBD1 (6 bases). This CDR3 is 15 amino acids long. Germline V lookup: CDR1 LGHNT, CDR2 FRNRAP. V was clipped by 4 bases and J by 2 bases, with 15 bases between them. The CDR3 DNA reads TGTGCTAGTGGTTCGACCCGGGACATTACCTACGAGCAGTACTTC. Translating gives CASGSTRDITYEQYF.

Written as DNA, the CDR3 is TGTGCCAGCAGCTACGGACAGGGGGTGGACTATGGCTACACCTTC. As protein: CASSYGQGVDYGYTF. The chain recombines TRBV5-4 with TRBJ1-2, with 10 bases aligning to TRBD1. CDR3 length: 15 residues. V lost 3 bases to trimming and J lost 3 bases; unmatched junction nucleotides: 5. Germline CDR1 reads SGHNT; CDR2 reads YYREEE (reference sequence).

The chain has TRBV6-5 and TRBJ1-2; D ambiguous. Looked up from germline, CDR1 is MNHEY and CDR2 is SVGAGI. CDR3 length equals 14 residues. Trimming removed 6 bases at V and 8 bases at J, with 19 bases between. The CDR3, as DNA: TGTGCCAGCAGCGCTACCGGGATTAAGGGAGGCTACACCTTC. Encoded protein: CASSATGIKGGYTF.

The CDR3 DNA sequence: TGTGCCAGCAGCTTGGGAGACAGGGGGCTCTATGGCTACACCTTC. This translates into CASSLGDRGLYGYTF. The chain has TRBV5-4 and TRBJ1-2; 10 bases are a match to TRBD1. CDR3 length: 15 residues. Trimming took 0 bases from V and 4 from J; bases not matched to a gene: 3. The germline gives CDR1 SGHNT, CDR2 YYREEE (reference sequence).